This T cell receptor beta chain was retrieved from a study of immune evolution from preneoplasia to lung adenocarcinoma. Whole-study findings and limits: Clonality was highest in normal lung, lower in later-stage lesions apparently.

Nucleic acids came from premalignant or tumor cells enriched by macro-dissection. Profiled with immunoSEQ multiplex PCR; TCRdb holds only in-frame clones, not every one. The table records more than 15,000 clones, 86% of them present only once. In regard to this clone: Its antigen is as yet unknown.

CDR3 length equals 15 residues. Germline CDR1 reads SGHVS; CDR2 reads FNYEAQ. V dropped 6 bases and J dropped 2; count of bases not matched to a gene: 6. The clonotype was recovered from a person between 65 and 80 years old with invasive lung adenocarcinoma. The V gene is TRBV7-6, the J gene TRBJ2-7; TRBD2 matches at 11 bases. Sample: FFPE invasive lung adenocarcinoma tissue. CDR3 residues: CASSLGSGGAYEQYF. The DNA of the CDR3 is TGTGCCAGCAGTTTGGGTAGCGGGGGGGCCTACGAGCAGTACTTC.